This entry features one T cell receptor beta chain sequence. This clonotype was seen ten or more times. It lacks a known antigen. One base away there is no much larger clone; base qualities are not given. Trimming at the junction amounts to 4 bases on V and 8 bases on J, and the germline ends lie 22 bases apart. Looking up the germline V gene yields CDR1 SGHRS and CDR2 YFSETQ. The CDR3 spans 16 residues, from the cysteine through the phenylalanine. The sequence is cut down to CDR3 DNA, 48 bases in frame from base 1. These data come from a study of blood T cells in healthy people across ages (dated by TCRdb to the mid-2010s). Concerning the study at large: Template switching captured roughly one uniquely barcoded TCR beta cDNA molecule per two T cells in model experiments. Using deep sequencing normalized with unique cDNA molecular identifiers, the study measured how TCR beta repertoire diversity changes with age. Four age groups were formed from the donors: young (average about 17 years), middle-aged (just under 40), aged (approximately 60) and long-lived (around 82). To avoid experimental bias, donors of different ages were randomly spread across the sequencing lanes. Two additional independent replicas of 1 million unique cDNA reads from the same blood draw were analyzed for two donors (one aged 18 to 29 and one aged 80 or older). What the study reported, not specific to this receptor: Compared with the aged group, the long-lived group had more naive CD4+ T cells, fewer expanded clones and increased TCR diversity, a pattern suggesting age selection. Observed TCR beta diversity correlated strongly with the percentage of naive T cells measured by flow cytometry. Donor CMV infection status was unknown, potentially confounding age-related changes in expanded clonotypes. Observed TCR beta diversity per million T cells fell roughly linearly with age, and a significant reduction was already apparent by age around 40. Since profiling was done on bulk unsorted PBMCs, naive and antigen-experienced compartments could not be conclusively compared. Estimates of total diversity based on one million sequenced T cells were regarded as lower bounds and as underestimates.

The donors were under 40 Caucasian individuals from Russia, aged roughly 6 to 100 years, who were systemically healthy. Ten milliliters of peripheral blood were drawn from each donor into EDTA-treated Vacutainer tubes. PBMCs were isolated by Ficoll-Paque density-gradient centrifugation, with at least 7 million obtained per sample. Trizol reagent was used to extract total RNA from PBMCs, with at least 5.5 micrograms per sample. For every donor, flow cytometry on a PBMC aliquot measured the percentage of naive CD45RAhigh/CD27high T cells. The receptor library was made with 5' RACE. TCRdb records Illumina HiSeq 2500 as the sequencer. A second PCR of roughly 7 to 11 cycles was run with a J-beta primer mix and a sample-barcoded 5' primer. Each TCR beta cDNA molecule received a unique molecular identifier from a template-switch 5' adaptor carrying 12 random nucleotides. Each sample yielded at least 2.5 million CDR3-containing paired-end reads. First-strand cDNA synthesis was performed from all RNA using the Mint cDNA synthesis kit, with priming by a TRBC-specific oligonucleotide. All cDNA was treated with uracil-DNA glycosylase and then went through a first 18-cycle PCR with the universal primers M1SS and BC2_uni_R. As for the authors' bioinformatics: For normalization, 1 million high-quality reads were randomly selected from each sample, with every read carrying a distinct molecular identifier. Reads sharing molecular identifiers were discarded rather than binned into consensus sequences. MiTCR, with a Q25 quality threshold and the strictest error-elimination algorithm, was used for CDR3 identification, clonotype clustering and error correction. A nonparametric unseen species model using Euler transformation provided a lower-bound estimate of total TCR beta diversity. TCRdb reanalyzed the raw reads on its own, using fastp at Q25 for trimming and MiXCR for clone calling, and kept in-frame beta chains. Under each unique CDR3 protein, matching rows form one entry showing the most common genes and DNA. The V and J calls and clone size are TCRdb's, not the authors'. The sample has some 640,000 distinct CDR3 sequences on record, approximately 30% of them singletons. 15% to 18% of the sample belongs to the ten largest clones.

Sequenced material: blood. The TCR comes from a woman of 80 years or more in good health. This receptor chain uses TRBV5-1 and TRBJ2-1; TRBD1 is a possible D gene, resting on 7 matching bases. The sequenced DNA: TGCGCCAGCAGCCTGGAGGGGGCGCCCCCAAGGGATGAGCAGTTCTTC. This gives the protein CASSLEGAPPRDEQFF.